What follows is one T cell receptor (beta chain) and its context. This receptor's antigen is unknown. No per-base quality is available; no much larger clone lies one base away. The sample is drawn from a study of blood T cell repertoires in COVID-19 (dated by TCRdb to the early 2020s). At the level of the whole study: Collaborator samples came from the United States, Italy and Spain and covered acute and convalescent phases of COVID-19. The samples were drawn from the first 160 participants of the ongoing ImmuneRACE study and from more than 1,000 subjects provided by 6 global collaborators. The repertoires were released in a freely available public database intended as a resource for research on the immune response to SARS-CoV-2. Deeply sampled blood TCRbeta repertoires from subjects exposed to, actively infected with, or recovered from COVID-19 were included in the dataset. Where HLA class I and class II types were available, the types were taken from metadata supplied by the sample provider, not from assay-based typing. Sample metadata almost always included a de-identified subject ID, COVID-19 status, age in years and sex. The prospective study material was composed of cDNA or gDNA derived from T cells, B-cell-depleted T cells, or PBMCs. Summary of the overall study and its limitations: Clinical and demographic metadata were provided uncurated, with the amount varying by source and participant.

In the prospective study, participants were 18 to 89 years old, resided in about 25 geographic areas of the United States, and were enrolled through a virtual design. Cohort assignment in the prospective study relied on participant-reported clinical history from a screening survey and a study questionnaire. In the prospective study, whole blood, serum and a nasopharyngeal or oropharyngeal swab were collected from each participant by mobile phlebotomists. Over a roughly 2-month period, participants in the prospective study had the option of providing additional blood draws and questionnaires. Prospective study blood samples were shipped either frozen or at room temperature before DNA extraction. TCRbeta CDR3 regions were amplified from genomic DNA using the immunoSEQ Assay, a bias-controlled multiplex PCR. The original pipeline was this. The number of nucleated cells in each sample was estimated from the amplification of reference gene primers within the assay. Sequence reads were collapsed and filtered to measure the absolute abundance of every unique TCRbeta CDR3 rearrangement. For each sample, productive Simpson clonality was calculated as the square root of Simpson's diversity index over productive rearrangements. As stored in TCRdb, this immuneACCESS dataset retains in-frame rearrangements with V and J assigned. A fraction of the clones does not appear; measured against another copy, unresolved V genes explain less than half of the discrepancy, and the remainder lacks a known reason. V, J and clone size reflect that table, while D and trimming were determined from the DNA. The sample profile shows 150,000 to 200,000 clones; less than 90% of them were found once. The top ten constitute over 0.95% of the sample.

This TCR came from a human donor with acute COVID-19. The donor label of this sample is uncertain. Input material: PBMCs or T cells enriched from blood (not recorded which).

The DNA sequence is given as TGTGCCAGCTCAGCCACAGGGGGCGAACAGCCCCAGCATTTT. Its protein reads: CASSATGGEQPQHF. Here the chain combines TRBV18 and TRBJ1-5, with 9 central nucleotides matching TRBD1. Unmatched junction bases come to 6, with V trimmed by 5 bases and J by 7 bases. CDR1 and CDR2 are read off the germline V gene as KGHSH and LQKENI. The CDR3, cysteine through phenylalanine, is 14 amino acids long. Of all the DNA, just the CDR3 is kept, 42 bases in frame from base 1.